The following is a TCR beta chain sequence with its context. This entry comes from a study of CDR3 diversity in severe acne. From the PCR reads, TCRdb called clonotypes with MiXCR, one entry per CDR3 protein. The data contain around 83,000 distinct CDR3 sequences, about half of them singletons. The sample consisted of blood. The receptor comes from a male donor with severe acne vulgaris.

This chain's CDR3 is CASSELVGESVGRPQHF. CDR3 nucleotide sequence: TGTGCCAGCAGTGAACTGGTCGGGGAGTCCGTGGGTCGGCCCCAGCATTTT. The chain carries TRBV6-1 and TRBJ1-5; D gene uncertain. Germline CDR1 reads MNHNS; CDR2 reads SASEGT. The V gene lost 2 bases and the J gene lost 9 bases, with 23 bases spanning the gap. This CDR3 has 17 residues.